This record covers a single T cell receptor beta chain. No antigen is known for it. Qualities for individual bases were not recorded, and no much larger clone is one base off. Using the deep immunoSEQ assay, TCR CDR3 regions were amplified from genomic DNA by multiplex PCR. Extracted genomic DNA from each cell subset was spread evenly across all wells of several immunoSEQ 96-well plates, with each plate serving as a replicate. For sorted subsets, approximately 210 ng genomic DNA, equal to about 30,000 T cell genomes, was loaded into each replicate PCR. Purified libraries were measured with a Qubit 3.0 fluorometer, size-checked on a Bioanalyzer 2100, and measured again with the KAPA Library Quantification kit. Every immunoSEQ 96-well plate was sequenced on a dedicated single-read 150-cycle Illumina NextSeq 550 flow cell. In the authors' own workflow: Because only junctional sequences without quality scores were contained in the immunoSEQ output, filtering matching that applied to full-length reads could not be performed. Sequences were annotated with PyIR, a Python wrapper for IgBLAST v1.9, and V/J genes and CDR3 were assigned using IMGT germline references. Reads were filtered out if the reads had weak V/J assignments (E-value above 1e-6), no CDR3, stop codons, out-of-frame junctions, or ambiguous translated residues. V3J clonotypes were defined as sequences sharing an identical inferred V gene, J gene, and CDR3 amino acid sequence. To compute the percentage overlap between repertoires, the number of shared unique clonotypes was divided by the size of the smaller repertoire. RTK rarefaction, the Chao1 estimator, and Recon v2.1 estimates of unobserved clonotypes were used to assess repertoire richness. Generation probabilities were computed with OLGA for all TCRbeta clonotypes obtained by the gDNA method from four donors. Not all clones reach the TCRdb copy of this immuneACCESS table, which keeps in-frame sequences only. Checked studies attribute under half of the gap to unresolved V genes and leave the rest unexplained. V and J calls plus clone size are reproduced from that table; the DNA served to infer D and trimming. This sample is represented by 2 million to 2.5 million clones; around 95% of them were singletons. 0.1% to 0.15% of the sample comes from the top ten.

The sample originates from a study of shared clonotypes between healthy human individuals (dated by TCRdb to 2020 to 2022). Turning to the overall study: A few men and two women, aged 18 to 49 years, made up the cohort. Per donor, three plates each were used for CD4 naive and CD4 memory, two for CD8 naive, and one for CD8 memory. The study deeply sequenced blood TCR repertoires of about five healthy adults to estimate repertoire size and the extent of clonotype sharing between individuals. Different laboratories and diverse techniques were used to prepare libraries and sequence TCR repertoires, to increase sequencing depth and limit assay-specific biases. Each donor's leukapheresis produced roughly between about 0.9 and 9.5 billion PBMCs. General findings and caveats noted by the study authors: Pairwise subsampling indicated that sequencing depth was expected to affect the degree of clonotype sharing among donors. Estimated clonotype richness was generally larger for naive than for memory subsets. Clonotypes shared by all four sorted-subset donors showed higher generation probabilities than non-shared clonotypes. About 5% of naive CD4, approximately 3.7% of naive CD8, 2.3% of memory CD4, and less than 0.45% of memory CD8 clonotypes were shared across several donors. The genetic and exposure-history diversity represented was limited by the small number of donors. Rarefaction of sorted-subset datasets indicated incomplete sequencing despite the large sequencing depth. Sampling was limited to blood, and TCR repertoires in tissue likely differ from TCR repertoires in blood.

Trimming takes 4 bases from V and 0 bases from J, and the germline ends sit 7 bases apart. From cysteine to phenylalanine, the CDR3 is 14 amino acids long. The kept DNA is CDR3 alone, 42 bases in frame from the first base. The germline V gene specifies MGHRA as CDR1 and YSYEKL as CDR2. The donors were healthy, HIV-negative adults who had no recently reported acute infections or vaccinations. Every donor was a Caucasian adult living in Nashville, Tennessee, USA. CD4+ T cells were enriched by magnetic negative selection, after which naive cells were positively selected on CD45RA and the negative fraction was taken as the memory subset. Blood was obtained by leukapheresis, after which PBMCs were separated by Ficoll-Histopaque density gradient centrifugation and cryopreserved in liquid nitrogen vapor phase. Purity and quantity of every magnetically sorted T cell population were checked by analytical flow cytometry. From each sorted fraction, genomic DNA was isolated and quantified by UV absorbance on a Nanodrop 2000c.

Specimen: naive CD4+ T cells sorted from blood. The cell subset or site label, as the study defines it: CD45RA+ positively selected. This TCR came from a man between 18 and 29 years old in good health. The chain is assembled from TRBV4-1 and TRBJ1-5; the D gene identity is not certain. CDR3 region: CASSPFYSNQPQHF. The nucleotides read TGCGCCAGCAGCCCATTTTATAGCAATCAGCCCCAGCATTTT.